What follows are 18 T cell receptor beta chains derived from one specimen sequenced in a study of control samples from healthy donors and cancer patients. Assay used: immunoSEQ multiplex PCR; TCRdb lists only in-frame clones, some missing. The data hold approximately 19,000 clones, with under 90% observed a single time. Material: PBMCs. The receptors were sampled from a woman aged 70-85 years with lung cancer.

The V gene is TRBV7-2, the J gene TRBJ2-3; the match to TRBD2 covers 14 bases. Germline V gives CDR1 SGHTA, CDR2 FQGNSA. This CDR3 has 17 residues. Unmatched junction bases numbered 8, after V lost 5 bases and J lost 4 bases. The CDR3 coding sequence is TGTGCCAGCAGCGGCGGGACTAGCGGGAGTAGGCCAGATACGCAGTATTTT. As protein: CASSGGTSGSRPDTQYF.

This clone was seen a few times. The CDR3 sequence is CASSFSGTENSPLHF. CDR3 nucleotide sequence: TGTGCCAGCAGTTTCAGCGGGACAGAGAATTCACCCCTCCACTTT. The chain uses TRBV25-1 and TRBJ1-6; TRBD1 aligns across 7 bases. In germline, CDR1 is MGHDK, CDR2 SYGVNS. The CDR3 has 15 residues. With 5 bases clipped from V and 7 bases from J, the junction kept 8 bases outside the gene matches. Based on the CDR3 plus reference TRBV25-1 and TRBJ1-6, the full variable domain is EADIYQTPRYLVIGTGKKITLECSQTMGHDKMYWYQQDPGMELHLIHYSYGVNSTEKGDLSSESTVSRIRTEHFPLTLESARPSHTSQYLCASSFSGTENSPLHFGNGTRLTVT.

This chain joins TRBV20-1 and TRBJ2-1; no clear D. This CDR3 spans 11 amino acids. The germline V and J ends were trimmed by 1 base and 15 bases, with 13 bases remaining between them. Germline V gene lookup returns CDR1 DFQATT and CDR2 SNEGSKA (reference sequence). CDR3: CSARVTEARFF. In nucleotides, the CDR3 is TGCAGTGCTAGAGTCACCGAGGCACGGTTCTTC.

This chain joins TRBV9 and TRBJ1-1, with D hard to call. The CDR3 has 13 amino acids. V lost 5 bases to trimming and J lost 1 base, with 9 bases between them. Per germline, CDR1 SGDLS and CDR2 YYNGEE. CDR3 in amino acids: CASRAHQNTEAFF. CDR3 nucleotide sequence: TGTGCCAGCAGAGCACATCAGAACACTGAAGCTTTCTTT.

The chain joins TRBV18 to TRBJ1-1; 7 nucleotides line up with TRBD1. Germline values: CDR1 KGHSH, CDR2 LQKENI. V lost 0 bases to trimming and J lost 11 bases; unmatched junction nucleotides: 9. This CDR3 is built from 14 residues. CDR3 sequence reads: CASSPPGTAVGAFF. CDR3 coding DNA: TGTGCCAGCTCACCACCTGGGACAGCTGTCGGGGCTTTCTTT.

This chain links TRBV18 with TRBJ2-7; 10 positions agree with TRBD2. Germline V gene lookup returns CDR1 KGHSH and CDR2 LQKENI. This CDR3 has 13 amino acids. V was clipped by 5 bases and J by 3 bases; unmatched bases: 1. The CDR3 loop is CASSSSGGYEQYF. As DNA, the CDR3 is TGTGCCAGCTCATCTAGCGGGGGCTACGAGCAGTACTTC. The complete variable domain, with remaining parts taken from reference TRBV18 and TRBJ2-7, reads NAGVMQNPRHLVRRRGQEARLRCSPMKGHSHVYWYRQLPEEGLKFMVYLQKENIIDESGMPKERFSAEFPKEGPSILRIQQVVRGDSAAYFCASSSSGGYEQYFGPGTRLTVT.

This clone is a singleton in its sample. The chain is built from TRBV16 and TRBJ1-3; perhaps TRBD1 as D (6 bases). Germline-derived CDR1 and CDR2 are KGHSY and FQNENV. This CDR3 contains 16 residues. The V end lost 4 bases, the J end lost 6 bases, and 19 bases lay between the germline ends. The CDR3 nucleotides are TGTGCCAGCAGCCGTACTCTTGACAGGCTTGAAAACACCATATATTTT. This translates into CASSRTLDRLENTIYF.

The chain employs TRBV28 and TRBJ1-2; 11 bases align to TRBD1. The CDR3 is 17 amino acids. V shed 3 bases and J 1 base; nucleotides not matched to a gene: 7. In germline, CDR1 is MDHEN, CDR2 SYDVKM. CDR3 amino acids: CASSFKGQGVLNYGYTF. As DNA, the CDR3 is TGTGCCAGCAGTTTTAAGGGACAGGGGGTGCTTAACTATGGCTACACCTTC.

The rearrangement uses TRBV9 and TRBJ2-2; a possible D gene is TRBD2 (6 bases). Trimming cost V 4 bases and J 1 base, with 11 bases left between them. CDR3 size: 15 residues. The germline gives CDR1 SGDLS, CDR2 YYNGEE. The CDR3 here is CASSRRGENTGELFF. The CDR3 coding sequence is TGTGCCAGCAGCCGGAGGGGCGAGAACACCGGGGAGCTGTTTTTT.

The gene calls are TRBV7-9 and TRBJ2-5; D gene unclear. The germline CDR1 and CDR2 sequences are SEHNR and FQNEAQ (reference sequence). Deletions cut 3 bases from V and 2 bases from J, with 1 base between. The CDR3 runs 11 residues. In DNA form, the CDR3 reads TGTGCCAGCAGCTTTCAAGAGACCCAGTACTTC. It translates to CASSFQETQYF.

The gene calls are TRBV5-1 and TRBJ2-5; TRBD2 matches at 11 bases. Germline assignment: CDR1 SGHRS and CDR2 YFSETQ. CDR3 length equals 16 residues. The trim removed 0 bases at V and 5 bases at J, leaving 6 bases unmatched. The DNA for the CDR3 is TGCGCCAGCAGCTTGGGTCCCCTAGCGGGAGGTGAGACCCAGTACTTC. As protein: CASSLGPLAGGETQYF.

V gene TRBV5-4 combines with J gene TRBJ2-1; D is tentatively TRBD1 or TRBD2 (5 bases each). This CDR3 comprises 11 residues. Trimming stripped 0 bases from V and 15 bases from J, with 10 bases between. Germline CDR1 and CDR2: SGHNT and YYREEE (reference sequence). CDR3 loop: CASSLGGMWFF. For the CDR3, the DNA is TGTGCCAGCAGCTTGGGGGGGATGTGGTTCTTC.

The chain links TRBV30 to TRBJ2-7, with 8 bases that match TRBD1. Germline V gene data show CDR1 as GTSNPN and CDR2 as SVGIG (reference sequence). V lost 4 bases to trimming and J lost 2 bases; unmatched junction nucleotides: 7. This CDR3 has 14 residues. CDR3 in amino acids: CAWKTGESAYEQYF. In DNA, the CDR3 is TGTGCCTGGAAGACAGGGGAGTCGGCCTACGAGCAGTACTTC.

DNA of the CDR3: TGCAGCGTTGAAAGATTTGGGTCAGGGGACTATGGCTACACCTTC. Its protein product is CSVERFGSGDYGYTF. The chain couples TRBV29-1 to TRBJ1-2, with D perhaps matching TRBD1 (6 bases). CDR1 and CDR2 (germline): SQVTM, ANQGSEA. This CDR3 has 15 amino acids. Between the trimmed V and J ends, which lost 2 bases and 3 bases, there was a span of 16 bases.

This clone was seen only once. The gene calls are TRBV28 and TRBJ1-1; no reliable D call. The germline V and J ends were trimmed by 5 bases and 4 bases, with 11 bases remaining between them. Germline V gene data show CDR1 as MDHEN and CDR2 as SYDVKM. This CDR3 contains 13 residues. CDR3 residues: CASSPPDPTEAFF. CDR3 coding DNA: TGTGCCAGCAGTCCCCCGGACCCCACTGAAGCTTTCTTT.

CDR3 nucleotides: TGTGCCAGCAGCCCCTGGACAACAGATACGCAGTATTTT. Translation gives CASSPWTTDTQYF. This sequence joins TRBV11-2 and TRBJ2-3; D might be TRBD1 (5 bases). Trimming removed 5 bases from V and 3 bases from J, with 9 bases in between. The length of the CDR3 is 13 residues. Germline V gene lookup returns CDR1 SGHAT and CDR2 FQNNGV.

This clone was seen only once. Written as DNA, the CDR3 is TGTGCCAGCAGTGCATCCTACGAGCAGTACTTC. Protein: CASSASYEQYF. The genes are TRBV2 and TRBJ2-7, with D unresolved. Germline V CDR1 and CDR2: SNHLY, FYNNEI. V lost 4 bases to trimming and J lost 1 base, with 2 bases between them. The CDR3 is 11 residues long.

This rearrangement joins TRBV10-1 to TRBJ2-3; 12 bases align to TRBD2. Trimming removed 6 bases from V and 4 bases from J; junction bases left unmatched: 8. Germline lookup yields CDR1 WNHNN and CDR2 SYGVQD (reference sequence). CDR3 length: 16 residues. The CDR3 sequence is CASSRLAGEGPDTQYF. In DNA, the CDR3 is TGCGCCAGCAGCAGACTAGCGGGAGAGGGTCCAGATACGCAGTATTTT.